These T cell receptor beta chains were read from a single sample in a study of blood T cell repertoires in COVID-19. Clones were read by immunoSEQ multiplex PCR, and TCRdb kept only the in-frame ones, dropping some. The sample consists of about 120,000 clones, less than 90% of them appearing once. Material: peripheral blood. These receptors were collected from a man in his thirties or forties with acute or convalescent COVID-19. CDR3s include the opening cysteine and the closing phenylalanine or tryptophan. D genes are given only for firm matches. The size of a clone is reported for some rows only, either as once, few or many, or as a class for expanded clones.

v_call	clone_size	j_call	d_call	cdr3_nt	cdr3_aa
TRBV19	-	TRBJ2-1	-	TGTGCCAGTAGTATAGACCCCGACAGTGACAATGAGCAGTTCTTC	CASSIDPDSDNEQFF
TRBV6-1	-	TRBJ2-3	-	TGTGCCAGCAGCGATTCGGGTTCTAGCACAGATACGCAGTATTTT	CASSDSGSSTDTQYF
TRBV5-1	-	TRBJ2-5	TRBD1	TGCGCCAGCAGCTTTTGGGCGGGACAGGGAGTAGCAAGCGAGACCCAGTACTTC	CASSFWAGQGVASETQYF
TRBV4-1	-	TRBJ2-1	TRBD1	TGCGCCAGCAGCCCCCCGGACAGGCCCGCGGGGTTCTTC	CASSPPDRPAGFF
TRBV11-2	-	TRBJ2-1	-	TGTGCCAGCAGCTTGACGAGGTTGAATGAGCAGTTCTTC	CASSLTRLNEQFF
TRBV9	-	TRBJ1-4	-	TGTGCCAGCAGCGTCGCTCAGGGAGGGGAAAAACTGTTTTTT	CASSVAQGGEKLFF
TRBV28	-	TRBJ2-1	-	TGTGCCAGCACGGGATCCTACAATGAGCAGTTCTTC	CASTGSYNEQFF
TRBV4-3	few	TRBJ2-3	-	TGCGCCAGCAGCCAATACCTAAGCACAGATACGCAGTATTTT	CASSQYLSTDTQYF
TRBV6-5	-	TRBJ2-7	-	TGTGCCAGCAGTTCTCCGGGACACCTCTACGAGCAGTACTTC	CASSSPGHLYEQYF
TRBV24-1	-	TRBJ2-1	-	TGTGCCACCAGTCAGGGAAGCAATGAGCAGTTCTTC	CATSQGSNEQFF
TRBV5-4	-	TRBJ1-2	-	TGTGCCAGCAGCACAGGGCCGGACTATGGCTACACCTTC	CASSTGPDYGYTF
TRBV19	-	TRBJ1-5	-	TGTGCCAGTAGTATAGGGCAGGGTCAGCCCCAGCATTTT	CASSIGQGQPQHF
TRBV9	-	TRBJ2-7	TRBD2	TGTGCCAGCAGCGCCGGGACTAGGGCCGAGCAGTACTTC	CASSAGTRAEQYF
TRBV2	few	TRBJ2-3	-	TGTGCCAGCAGTGAAGGGGGAGGCACAGATACGCAGTATTTT	CASSEGGGTDTQYF
TRBV12-3/TRBV12-4	-	TRBJ2-2	-	TGTGCCAGCAGCCGCGATGGGCCCGGGGAGCTGTTTTTT	CASSRDGPGELFF
TRBV4-1	-	TRBJ1-2	-	TGCGCCAGCAGCCAAGTAGGCAGGGGCAACTATGGCTACACCTTC	CASSQVGRGNYGYTF
TRBV6-1	-	TRBJ1-5	-	TGTGCCAGCCGCAGGGGCGATCAGCCCCAGCATTTT	CASRRGDQPQHF
TRBV30	-	TRBJ1-6	TRBD1	TGTGCCTGGCGTAGGGACAGGGCCAATTCACCCCTCCACTTT	CAWRRDRANSPLHF
TRBV27	-	TRBJ1-1	TRBD1	TGTGCCAGCAGTGCGAGGACAGGGGCTGGGACTGAAGCTTTCTTT	CASSARTGAGTEAFF
TRBV6-5	-	TRBJ1-1	-	TGTGCCAGCAGCAATCCGGGAGATGAAGCTTTCTTT	CASSNPGDEAFF
TRBV27	few	TRBJ1-4	TRBD1	TGTGCCAGCAGTCCGAGGACAGGGGCCTCGGATGAAAAACTGTTTTTT	CASSPRTGASDEKLFF
TRBV7-6	-	TRBJ2-5	TRBD2	TGTGCCAGCAGCTTAGACGTACTAGCGGGAGCCCCCAATAAGGAGACCCAGTACTTC	CASSLDVLAGAPNKETQYF
TRBV2	-	TRBJ1-6	TRBD1	TGTGCCAGCAGCGACAGGGAAGGGTTTGATTCACCCCTCCACTTT	CASSDREGFDSPLHF